Described below is a single TCR beta chain sequence and its context. Its cognate antigen is unknown. Treatment meaning: oral pan-JAK inhibitor, 5-10 mg twice daily. This entry is derived from a study of CD8+ T cells in alopecia areata. Study in general: Tofacitinib was taken orally by treated patients, and the dose was 5 to 10 mg twice daily.

Looked up from germline, CDR1 is SEHNR and CDR2 is FQNEAQ (reference sequence). Trimming took 5 bases from V and 6 from J, leaving 20 bases between them. The CDR3 length is 15 residues. Study-level points and caveats: Alphabeta T cells residing in normal skin are also sequenced in scalp samples. Whereas mice showed it more clearly, TCR sharing across patients was murkier, possibly because of HLA.

Extracted from the samples, RNA was reverse transcribed into cDNA to serve as the sequencing template. Profiling relied on immunoSEQ multiplex PCR, and the TCRdb table lists in-frame clones only, not all of them. The sample includes 110,000 to 150,000 clones, about 56% seen only once; the top ten take more than 15%. Sequenced material: CD8+ T cells sorted from blood, taken at week 4, from a patient treated with tofacitinib. The J gene is TRBJ2-7, the V gene TRBV7-9, with D maybe TRBD1 (5 bases). The clonotype originates from a human donor with alopecia areata. The CDR3 sequence is CASSLDITGYGEQYF. The CDR3 DNA reads as TGTGCCAGCAGCCTAGACATTACAGGTTACGGCGAGCAGTACTTC. Variable domain in full (rest from reference TRBV7-9 and TRBJ2-7): DTGVSQNPRHKITKRGQNVTFRCDPISEHNRLYWYRQTLGQGPEFLTYFQNEAQLEKSRLLSDRFSAERPKGSFSTLEIQRTEQGDSAMYLCASSLDITGYGEQYFGPGTRLTVT.